This TCR beta chain was retrieved from a study of cytomegalovirus exposure and HLA in healthy donors. The study ran its PCR with 60 Vbeta and 13 Jbeta primers. Measured with immunoSEQ multiplex PCR; TCRdb has only the in-frame clones, and not every one. Here the sample spans roughly 200,000 clones, 70% being singletons. CDR1 is LGHNA and CDR2 is YNFKEQ in the germline V gene. The CDR3 is 15 amino acids. The junction had 12 bases not matched to a gene; V was cut back by 4 bases and J by 8 bases. The specimen was PBMCs. The genes are TRBV4-2 and TRBJ1-2, with 8 bases fitting TRBD1. This clonotype was sampled from a man aged 40-49 years in good health and CMV-seropositive. The CDR3 DNA follows: TGTGCCAGCAGCCCCCGAGCAGGGGGCGCTGGGGGCTACACCTTC. Its translation is CASSPRAGGAGGYTF.